The 13 T cell receptor beta chains below come from one sample, sequenced in a study of CD8 T cells in Susac syndrome. Reverse transcription of roughly 0.5 to 1 ug RNA was performed with random hexamers. TCRdb processed the immunoSEQ multiplex PCR reads anew with MiXCR; each CDR3 protein has one entry. The sample contains 200,000 to 250,000 distinct CDR3 sequences, roughly 92% of which appear only once. The sample comprised CD8+ T cells from PBMCs. The receptors shown here come from a human donor with multiple sclerosis.

CDR3 in DNA: TGTGCCACCAGTGATTGGGAAACTTATGAGCAGTTCTTC. It is translated as CATSDWETYEQFF. The gene calls are TRBV24-1 and TRBJ2-1; D is unresolved. From germline, CDR1 is KGHDR and CDR2 SFDVKD. V lost 2 bases to trimming and J lost 8 bases, with 9 bases between them. The CDR3 extends over 13 amino acids.

The chain couples TRBV7-2 to TRBJ2-1; TRBD2 might be the D (6 bases). The CDR3 has 13 amino acids. Per the germline V gene, CDR1 is SGHTA and CDR2 is FQGNSA. With 5 bases removed from V and 8 bases from J, the gap between germline ends came to 13 bases. The CDR3 bases are TGTGCCAGCAGCACCGGGACTTTAGATGAGCAGTTCTTC. It encodes CASSTGTLDEQFF.

This chain links TRBV7-9 with TRBJ2-7; 10 nucleotides match TRBD2. This CDR3 has 16 residues. Germline CDR1 reads SEHNR; CDR2 reads FQNEAQ (reference sequence). V was clipped by 1 base and J by 6 bases; unmatched bases: 9. The DNA of the CDR3 is TGTGCCAGCAGCTTAGGGGCTCTAGCGGGAGATCTCGAGCAGTACTTC. It yields the protein CASSLGALAGDLEQYF.

This sequence joins TRBV6-6 and TRBJ1-5; the D gene is possibly TRBD1 (5 bases). This CDR3 has 15 amino acids. Germline V lookup: CDR1 MNHNY, CDR2 SVGAGI (reference sequence). With 0 bases removed from V and 5 bases from J, the gap between germline ends came to 11 bases. The CDR3 DNA follows: TGTGCCAGCAGTTACTCGGGGGGGATAGATCAGCCCCAGCATTTT. This translates into CASSYSGGIDQPQHF.

J is TRBJ2-1 and V is TRBV9; 9 bases map to TRBD2. Germline V gene data show CDR1 as SGDLS and CDR2 as YYNGEE. V trimming: 0 bases; J trimming: 6 bases; junction bases outside the gene matches: 4. CDR3 length: 15 amino acids. The CDR3 DNA reads as TGTGCCAGCAGCGTAGAATCAGCGGGAGGCAATGAGCAGTTCTTC. Amino acid sequence: CASSVESAGGNEQFF. Full variable domain (missing parts from reference TRBV9 and TRBJ2-1): DSGVTQTPKHLITATGQRVTLRCSPRSGDLSVYWYQQSLDQGLQFLIQYYNGEERAKGNILERFSAQQFPDLHSELNLSSLELGDSALYFCASSVESAGGNEQFFGPGTRLTVL.

This chain connects TRBV12-5 to TRBJ2-7; TRBD1 matches at 7 bases. Germline trimming cut 6 bases from V and 1 base from J; bases unmatched to any gene: 3. The CDR3 consists of 13 residues. Germline V gives CDR1 LGHNT, CDR2 FRNRAP. The CDR3 DNA reads TGTGCTAGTGGCCTACAGGGGTCCTACGAGCAGTACTTC. Its translation is CASGLQGSYEQYF.

This chain joins TRBV5-1 and TRBJ2-7; D unclear. The CDR3 has 13 residues. V was shortened by 1 base and J by 3 bases, with 8 bases between the two germline ends. The V gene's germline CDR1 is SGHRS and CDR2 YFSETQ. The CDR3, as DNA: TGCGCCAGCAGCTTGTCCGGATACTACGAGCAGTACTTC. This sequence encodes CASSLSGYYEQYF.

The chain employs TRBV20-1 and TRBJ2-1; D not resolved. The CDR3 consists of 12 residues. Germline values: CDR1 DFQATT, CDR2 SNEGSKA (reference sequence). V shed 5 bases and J shed 7 bases, with 12 bases lying between them. DNA for the CDR3: TGCAGTGCTTACCCGGTTCGTAATGAGCAGTTCTTC. Its protein is CSAYPVRNEQFF.

This chain uses TRBV4-3 with TRBJ2-7, with a possible D match to TRBD1 (6 bases). Germline CDR1 LGHNA, CDR2 YSLEER. This CDR3 is 15 amino acids long. Trimming shortened V by 3 bases and J by 4 bases, and 16 bases separated the two germline ends. This chain's CDR3 is CASSQDRDMLYEQYF. CDR3 nucleotide sequence: TGCGCCAGCAGCCAGGACCGGGACATGCTTTACGAGCAGTACTTC.

This chain joins TRBV24-1 and TRBJ1-2; no clear D. Trimming stripped 5 bases from V and 3 bases from J, with 6 bases between. Germline CDR1 reads KGHDR; CDR2 reads SFDVKD. CDR3 size: 12 residues. The CDR3 spells CATSVGDYGYTF. The CDR3 region has the DNA TGTGCCACCAGTGTCGGGGACTATGGCTACACCTTC.

The CDR3 reads CSASGAGRSSYNEQFF. Written as DNA, the CDR3 is TGCAGTGCTTCCGGGGCGGGGCGAAGCTCCTACAATGAGCAGTTCTTC. The J gene is TRBJ2-1, the V gene TRBV20-1, with a weak D call TRBD2 (6 bases). Germline CDR1 reads DFQATT; CDR2 reads SNEGSKA (reference sequence). Trimming took off 5 bases at V and 0 bases at J, with 17 bases between the two ends. CDR3 length equals 16 residues.

The gene calls are TRBV18 and TRBJ1-1; 9 bases fit TRBD1. The CDR3 is made up of 14 amino acids. Germline V gives CDR1 KGHSH, CDR2 LQKENI. The V segment lost 1 base and the J segment 5 bases; nucleotides outside the gene matches: 2. CDR3 amino acids: CASSPRDRVTEAFF. DNA of the CDR3: TGTGCCAGCTCACCACGGGACAGGGTAACTGAAGCTTTCTTT.

This chain connects TRBV11-1 to TRBJ2-7, with a possible D match to TRBD1 (6 bases). Germline CDR1 is SGHAT and CDR2 is FQDESV (reference sequence). Deletions cut 1 base from V and 5 bases from J, with 9 bases between. This CDR3 region has 13 residues. This CDR3 reads CASSLGQVNEQYF. CDR3 in DNA: TGTGCCAGCAGCTTAGGACAGGTCAACGAGCAGTACTTC.